These T cell receptor beta chains were read from a single sample in a study of radiotherapy plus CTLA-4 blockade in lung cancer. Measured with immunoSEQ multiplex PCR; TCRdb has only the in-frame clones, and not every one. The sample shows roughly 120,000 clones, roughly 74% of them seen only once. Specimen: peripheral blood, collected from a patient treated with radiotherapy plus ipilimumab. The origin of the receptors is a human donor with non-small cell lung cancer who had a partial response to radiotherapy plus ipilimumab. Each CDR3 is given with its conserved first and last residue. The D gene is left open where the match is weak. The size field is filled for only some rows; it gives once, few, many or a size class.

abundance | d_gene | j_gene | len | v_gene | CDR3nt | CDR3aa
. | TRBD2 | TRBJ2-5 | 16 | TRBV5-1 | TGCGCCAGCAGCCTAGCGGGAGTCGTAGTGGAAGAGACCCAGTACTTC | CASSLAGVVVEETQYF
. | TRBD1 | TRBJ2-3 | 16 | TRBV28 | TGTGCCAGCAGTGCCCCGGGACAGGGGAACGCAGATACGCAGTATTTT | CASSAPGQGNADTQYF
. | . | TRBJ1-1 | 13 | TRBV2 | TGTGCCAGCAACACGAAGGAGGACACTGAAGCTTTCTTT | CASNTKEDTEAFF
. | TRBD1 | TRBJ2-5 | 16 | TRBV27 | TGTGCCAGCAGTTCCTACGGACAGGGACCGGGGGAGACCCAGTACTTC | CASSSYGQGPGETQYF
. | . | TRBJ1-5 | 15 | TRBV7-2 | TGTGCCAGCAGCTTTAGTGCTCCGAGCAATCAGCCCCAGCATTTT | CASSFSAPSNQPQHF
. | . | TRBJ2-7 | 11 | TRBV9 | TGTGCCAGCAGCGGACTAGGCGAGCAGTACTTC | CASSGLGEQYF
. | TRBD1 | TRBJ2-7 | 14 | TRBV5-1 | TGCGCCAGCAGCTTGCGACAGGGGGCTCGCGAGCAGTACTTC | CASSLRQGAREQYF
. | . | TRBJ1-1 | 12 | TRBV4-1 | TGCGCCAGCAGCCAACAGGACACTGAAGCTTTCTTT | CASSQQDTEAFF
. | . | TRBJ1-3 | 13 | TRBV6-5 | TGTGCCAGCAGTGTTACAGGTACCGACACCATATATTTT | CASSVTGTDTIYF
. | . | TRBJ2-3 | 13 | TRBV19 | TGTGCCAGTACCCTCGGCGGGGCAGATACGCAGTATTTT | CASTLGGADTQYF
few | . | TRBJ2-1 | 13 | TRBV14 | TGTGCCAGCAGCCAAGTCTCAGTAACTGAGCAGTTCTTC | CASSQVSVTEQFF
. | TRBD1 | TRBJ2-1 | 13 | TRBV27 | TGTGCCAGCAGTGCCTACGACAGGGGTATGCAGTTCTTC | CASSAYDRGMQFF
. | . | TRBJ2-1 | 11 | TRBV10-3 | TGTGCCATCAGTGAGGGGCATGAGCAGTTCTTC | CAISEGHEQFF
. | TRBD1 | TRBJ1-1 | 13 | TRBV27 | TGTGCCAGCAGTGCACAGGGGGCGGGTGAAGCTTTCTTT | CASSAQGAGEAFF
. | TRBD1 | TRBJ2-2 | 13 | TRBV7-2 | TGTGCCAGCAGACGGACAGGGGGCGGGGAGCTGTTTTTT | CASRRTGGGELFF
. | . | TRBJ1-2 | 14 | TRBV2 | TGTGCCAGCAGACCGACAGGAACGACGTCTGGCTACACCTTC | CASRPTGTTSGYTF
. | . | TRBJ2-1 | 11 | TRBV18 | TGTGCCAGCTCACGAGCTTTGGAGCAGTTCTTC | CASSRALEQFF
. | . | TRBJ1-2 | 15 | TRBV15 | TGTGCCACCAGCTTTGGGTATTCTCAGGGTGATGGCTACACCTTC | CATSFGYSQGDGYTF